Below are 12 T cell receptor beta chains sequenced from a single sample in a study of post-analysis software for immune sequencing data. Study findings and constraints: Patients had higher frequencies than controls of about 5 TRBV segments, including TRBV5-6, TRBV5-1 and TRBV20-1.

For these TCRs, the target antigens are not known. cDNA libraries of TCR beta carried unique molecular identifiers. MiXCR was run by TCRdb on the PCR reads, yielding one entry per CDR3 protein. Among hundreds of thousands of distinct CDR3 sequences, 53% were seen once, and the ten largest hold roughly 4.4%. Sequenced input: blood. The origin of the receptors is a girl between 5 and 17 years old with multiple sclerosis.

This clonotype showed up just a few times. V and J are TRBV11-2 and TRBJ2-5; TRBD1 or TRBD2 may be the D gene (5 bases each). Germline V gene data show CDR1 as SGHAT and CDR2 as FQNNGV. With 5 bases removed from V and 6 bases from J, the gap between germline ends came to 19 bases. This CDR3 comprises 15 residues. CDR3 nucleotides: TGTGCCAGCAGCACCGCCGGGGCACTCGGAAAGACCCAGTACTTC. The encoded protein is CASSTAGALGKTQYF.

This clonotype has more than one count but fewer than ten. CDR3 DNA sequence: TGTGCCAGCACCTCAGCGGGGTTTCGGGGGGTGGACACTGAAGCTTTCTTT. It is translated as CASTSAGFRGVDTEAFF. This chain links TRBV6-6 with TRBJ1-1; TRBD1 might be the D (5 bases). Germline values: CDR1 MNHNY, CDR2 SVGAGI (reference sequence). The CDR3 length is 17 residues. V was cut by 7 bases and J by 3 bases, with 24 bases left in between.

V usage is TRBV7-2 and J usage is TRBJ1-2; D unclear. This CDR3 contains 12 residues. V gave up 5 bases and J gave up 8 bases, with 12 bases separating them. CDR1 is SGHTA, CDR2 FQGNSA, per germline. The CDR3 loop reads CASSTRQAGYTF. The CDR3 DNA follows: TGTGCCAGCAGCACTAGGCAGGCCGGCTACACCTTC.

V gene TRBV7-3 combines with J gene TRBJ1-4, with 7 bases fitting TRBD1. V lost 5 bases, J lost 5 bases, and 8 bases stayed unmatched. Germline CDR1 reads SGHTA; CDR2 reads FQGTGA. The CDR3 is made up of 15 amino acids. CDR3 coding DNA: TGTGCCAGCAGCCTACGGGGGACAGAGAATGAAAAACTGTTTTTT. Translation: CASSLRGTENEKLFF.

This clonotype turned up a few times. V and J are TRBV7-7 and TRBJ2-3; 7 bases fit TRBD2. V dropped 4 bases and J dropped 3; count of bases not matched to a gene: 13. Germline values: CDR1 SSHAT, CDR2 FNYEAQ (reference sequence). The CDR3 extends over 17 amino acids. CDR3 protein: CASSSVAGVNRTDTQYF. The CDR3 DNA follows: TGTGCCAGCAGCTCAGTGGCGGGGGTTAATAGGACAGATACGCAGTATTTT.

This chain links TRBV6-5 with TRBJ2-7; the match to TRBD1 covers 9 bases. This CDR3 has 13 amino acids. The germline V gene encodes CDR1 MNHEY and CDR2 SVGAGI. The trim removed 6 bases at V and 4 bases at J, leaving 4 bases unmatched. Written as DNA, the CDR3 is TGTGCCAGCAGAGGGACAGGGCCGTACGAGCAGTACTTC. Its translation: CASRGTGPYEQYF.

This clonotype is medium-sized within its sample. This chain links TRBV15 with TRBJ2-7; 7 bases are shared with TRBD1. The CDR3 runs to 13 residues. Germline-derived CDR1 and CDR2 are LNHNV and YYDKDF (reference sequence). The junction had 3 bases not matched to a gene; V was cut back by 5 bases and J by 2 bases. CDR3 protein: CATSPTGPYEQYF. Here the CDR3 DNA reads TGTGCCACCAGCCCGACAGGGCCCTACGAGCAGTACTTC. Looking up the rest from reference TRBV15 and TRBJ2-7 gives the full variable domain: DAMVIQNPRYQVTQFGKPVTLSCSQTLNHNVMYWYQQKSSQAPKLLFHYYDKDFNNEADTPDNFQSRRPNTSFCFLDIRSPGLGDTAMYLCATSPTGPYEQYFGPGTRLTVT.

This clonotype was seen repeatedly, ten times or more. The CDR3 DNA reads TGCAGCGTTGAAGTCAGAAGCTCCTACAATGAGCAGTTCTTC. This translates into CSVEVRSSYNEQFF. The V and J genes are TRBV29-1 and TRBJ2-1; D ambiguous. Per germline, CDR1 SQVTM and CDR2 ANQGSEA. V gave up 1 base and J gave up 0 bases, with 7 bases separating them. This CDR3 region has 14 residues.

This clonotype was observed a handful of times. The rearrangement links TRBV20-1 to TRBJ2-3; the match to TRBD2 covers 10 bases. This CDR3 is built from 15 residues. Germline lookup yields CDR1 DFQATT and CDR2 SNEGSKA (reference sequence). J lost 2 bases, V lost 5 bases, and 7 bases had no gene match. This chain's CDR3 is CSAAPGLANTDTQYF. CDR3 DNA: TGCAGTGCTGCTCCGGGACTAGCGAACACAGATACGCAGTATTTT.

CDR3 DNA: TGCGCCAGCAGCGCGGGACTAGCGGGGGGGCACAATGAGCAGTTCTTC. This gives the protein CASSAGLAGGHNEQFF. The chain combines TRBV5-1 with TRBJ2-1, with 16 positions matching TRBD2. The CDR3 is 16 amino acids. Germline loops: CDR1 SGHRS, CDR2 YFSETQ. Trimming took 4 bases from V and 5 from J; bases not matched to a gene: 3.

V gene TRBV12-3 or TRBV12-4 combines with J gene TRBJ2-1; 9 bases line up with TRBD1. This CDR3 is built from 12 residues. J gave up 8 bases and V 4 bases, and 0 bases lay outside the gene matches. The CDR3 coding sequence is TGTGCCAGCAGTTGGACAGGGGATGAGCAGTTCTTC. This sequence encodes CASSWTGDEQFF.

The chain is built from TRBV7-3 and TRBJ2-4; 8 nucleotides match TRBD2. The end of the DNA fits TRBJ2-7 better, so the J call may be wrong. Germline V gene sequence: CDR1 SGHTA, CDR2 FQGTGA. The CDR3 covers 16 residues. In nucleotides, the CDR3 is TGTGCCAGCAGCTTAACTTTGCGGGGGGCCCCCTACGAGCAGTACTTC. Protein: CASSLTLRGAPYEQYF.